This TCR beta chain derives from a study of cytomegalovirus exposure and HLA in healthy donors. The PCR had 60 Vbeta and 13 Jbeta primers. Sequencing was performed with immunoSEQ multiplex PCR; in TCRdb, only in-frame clones are kept and a portion is missing. The top ten clones hold around a tenth of a sample with 150,000 to 200,000 clones, about 77% of them seen once. This clone was counted a few times. Its antigen is unidentified. V gave up 2 bases and J gave up 4 bases, with 15 bases separating them. CDR3 length equals 15 residues. Per the germline V gene, CDR1 is MNHNS and CDR2 is SASEGT. Study observations and caveats: Owing to their indistinguishability, certain V segments, notably TRBV6-2 and TRBV6-3, were excluded. Productive rates of about 90% or about 30% were seen for most TCR beta V segments in an earlier analysis.

The V call is TRBV6-1, the J call TRBJ2-7; TRBD1 is a possible D gene (6 bases). The TCR was taken from a young man in good health and CMV-seropositive. The sample comprised PBMCs. The CDR3: CASSERPTGSYEQYF. CDR3 bases: TGTGCCAGCAGTGAACGTCCGACAGGTTCTTACGAGCAGTACTTC.